The 8 T cell receptor beta chains below all came from one sample that was sequenced in a study of blood T cells in healthy people across ages. Together with a sample-barcoded 5' primer, a J-beta primer mix was included in a second PCR lasting about 7 to 12 cycles. TCRdb re-analysed the 5' RACE reads in MiXCR, keeping a single row per CDR3 protein. The top ten hold 3% to 4.5% of the sample, which has some 800,000 distinct CDR3 sequences, about 25% seen once. This sample also belongs to another study, concerning T cells of mothers and their children.

Sequences were obtained from blood. All receptors come from a boy younger than 18 in good health.

This clonotype qualifies as medium-sized. The junction departs from germline at one end; a sequencing error may be responsible. This chain joins TRBV5-1 and TRBJ2-3; D gene ambiguous. Germline V gene sequence: CDR1 SGHRS, CDR2 YFSETQ. This CDR3 region has 12 residues. The CDR3 DNA is TGTGCCAGCAGTTTGGGCTCCGATACGCAGTATTTT. It translates to CASSLGSDTQYF.

As for this clonotype: At one of its ends the junction is not consistent with the germline gene, which may arise from a read error. Here the CDR3 DNA reads TGTGCCAGTAGAGAGGCGGAGAGCTCCTACGAGCAGTGCTTC. Its protein is CASREAESSYEQCF. This chain links TRBV19 with TRBJ2-5; D gene ambiguous. Germline CDR1 and CDR2: LNHDA and SQIVND (reference sequence). This CDR3 is built from 14 residues.

V is TRBV4-3 and J is TRBJ2-7; 9 positions agree with TRBD1. The germline V gene has CDR1 LGHNA and CDR2 YSLEER. Trimming cost V 0 bases and J 6 bases; bases outside gene matches: 9. This CDR3 is 16 amino acids long. CDR3: CASSQDSGTGPLEQYF. DNA of the CDR3: TGCGCCAGCAGCCAAGATTCAGGGACAGGGCCTCTCGAGCAGTACTTC.

The sample holds a few counts of this clonotype. The V call is TRBV4-3, the J call TRBJ2-7, with 7 bases matching TRBD2. Unmatched junction bases numbered 6, after V lost 4 bases and J lost 0 bases. There are 15 residues in the CDR3. Per germline, CDR1 LGHNA and CDR2 YSLEER. The CDR3 loop reads CASSPNPGGSYEQYF. The CDR3 DNA sequence: TGCGCCAGCAGCCCCAATCCGGGGGGCTCCTACGAGCAGTACTTC.

This chain uses TRBV29-1 with TRBJ2-1; D uncertain. The germline CDR1 and CDR2 sequences are SQVTM and ANQGSEA. The CDR3 loop spans 16 amino acids. V was pared by 3 bases and J by 1 base, with 16 bases between. CDR3 amino acids: CSVDDPMTKSYNEQFF. The DNA of the CDR3 is TGCAGCGTTGACGACCCCATGACAAAGTCCTACAATGAGCAGTTCTTC.

This clonotype appeared many times. The chain employs TRBV29-1 and TRBJ2-5, with TRBD2 as a possible D gene (5 bases). TRBJ2-7 explains the end of the DNA better; the J call may be wrong. Germline V CDR1 and CDR2: SQVTM, ANQGSEA. This CDR3 is 12 amino acids long. CDR3 nucleotide sequence: TGCAGCGTTACCGGGAACTCCTACGAGCAGTACTTC. This gives the protein CSVTGNSYEQYF.

The J gene is TRBJ2-3, the V gene TRBV7-6, with 8 bases lining up with TRBD2. The V segment lost 2 bases and the J segment 2 bases; nucleotides outside the gene matches: 3. CDR1 and CDR2 (germline): SGHVS, FNYEAQ. The CDR3 is 15 amino acids. In DNA form, the CDR3 reads TGTGCCAGCAGCTTAAGCGGGGGCCTCACAGATACGCAGTATTTT. It encodes CASSLSGGLTDTQYF. Full variable domain (remainder filled in from reference TRBV7-6 and TRBJ2-3): GAGVSQSPRYKVTKRGQDVALRCDPISGHVSLYWYRQALGQGPEFLTYFNYEAQQDKSGLPNDRFSAERPEGSISTLTIQRTEQRDSAMYRCASSLSGGLTDTQYFGPGTRLTVL.

This clonotype was recorded a few times. V gene TRBV7-6 combines with J gene TRBJ2-1; D is ambiguous. Germline CDR1 is SGHVS and CDR2 is FNYEAQ. V shed 4 bases and J shed 9 bases, with 13 bases lying between them. This CDR3 comprises 13 residues. CDR3 DNA sequence: TGTGCCAGCAGCTCATTAGTGGGCACTGAGCAGTTCTTC. Translation: CASSSLVGTEQFF.